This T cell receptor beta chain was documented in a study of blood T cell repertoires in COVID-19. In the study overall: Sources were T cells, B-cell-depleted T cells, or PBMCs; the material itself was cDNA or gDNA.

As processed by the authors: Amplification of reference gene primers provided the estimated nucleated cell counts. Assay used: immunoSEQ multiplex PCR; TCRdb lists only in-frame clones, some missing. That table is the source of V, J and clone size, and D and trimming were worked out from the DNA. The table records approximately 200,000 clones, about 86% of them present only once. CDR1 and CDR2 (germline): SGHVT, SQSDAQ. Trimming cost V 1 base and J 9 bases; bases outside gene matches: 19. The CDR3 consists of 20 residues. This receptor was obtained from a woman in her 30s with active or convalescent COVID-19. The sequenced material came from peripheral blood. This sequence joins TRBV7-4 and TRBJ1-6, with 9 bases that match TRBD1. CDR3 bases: TGTGCCAGCAGCTTAGTTCGCCCAACCACAGGGGGCGGGTTTCGTTCACCCCTCCACTTT. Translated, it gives CASSLVRPTTGGGFRSPLHF.